A selection of T cell receptor beta chains follows, all from one sample in a study of T-cell reconstitution after alpha-beta-depleted transplantation in children. Each CDR3 protein gets one entry after TCRdb re-called the PCR reads with MiXCR. The sample holds 500,000 to 750,000 distinct CDR3 sequences, 25% to 30% seen once. Sequencing was performed on PBMCs, taken before TCRalphabeta/CD19-depleted stem cell transplant. These receptors came from a boy in the first two years of life with Wiskott-Aldrich syndrome, due to receive a stem cell transplant. Each CDR3 is given with its conserved first and last residue. D genes are given only for firm matches. Some rows mark clone size as missing; the rest say once, few, many or name a class of expanded clone.

V gene,clone size,D gene,J gene,CDR3 DNA,CDR3 protein
TRBV4-1,NA,NA,TRBJ2-7,TGCGCCAGCAGCCAAGACTTGCCGATTAGCTCCTACGAGCAGTACTTC,CASSQDLPISSYEQYF
TRBV19,NA,TRBD1,TRBJ2-2,TGTGCCAGTAGTATTAAAATCGCTCTGGGACAGGCCAACACCGGGGAGCTGTTTTTT,CASSIKIALGQANTGELFF
TRBV18,NA,TRBD2,TRBJ2-1,TGTGCCAGCTCACGCGATCTAGCGGGAGGGTACAATGAGCAGTTCTTC,CASSRDLAGGYNEQFF
TRBV7-9,NA,TRBD2,TRBJ2-3,TGTGCCAGCAGCCTTAGCGGGAGTGACACAGATACGCAGTATTTT,CASSLSGSDTDTQYF
TRBV18,NA,NA,TRBJ2-5,TGTGCCAGCTCACCTCTACTCGGGTGGGACCAAGAGACCCAGTACTTC,CASSPLLGWDQETQYF
TRBV27,NA,TRBD2,TRBJ2-1,TGTGCCAGCAGTCCTTTCGGTGGACGGGAGGCCTCCTACAATGAGCAGTTCTTC,CASSPFGGREASYNEQFF
TRBV20-1,NA,TRBD1,TRBJ2-7,TGCAGTGCCGACCAGAGACTCGGGACAGTAAGCGAGCAGTACTTC,CSADQRLGTVSEQYF
TRBV20-1,few,TRBD1,TRBJ1-3,TGCAGTGCTCTGCGGGACAGGGTTGGAAACACCATATATTTT,CSALRDRVGNTIYF
TRBV3-1,few,NA,TRBJ2-1,TGTGCCAGCAGCCAAGACAGGCTAGCCAATGAGCAGTTCTTC,CASSQDRLANEQFF
TRBV3-1,NA,NA,TRBJ2-1,TGTGCCACCAGCCAAGATGAGGCCGCCGTCCATGAGCAGTTCTTC,CATSQDEAAVHEQFF